One and the same sample provided the 8 T cell receptor beta chains below, sequenced in a study of T cells after yellow fever vaccination. TCRdb ran MiXCR on the 5' RACE reads and lists one entry per CDR3 protein. The repertoire has 250,000 or so distinct CDR3 sequences, 6.5% to 8.5% of them found once; the top ten carry more than 0.8%. The material was CD4+ T cells sorted from PBMCs, obtained 15 days after the yellow fever booster vaccination. The receptors originated from a man aged 25 to 45 who received the YFV17D yellow fever vaccine.

This clonotype occurred many times. CDR3 in amino acids: CASRGTGHNEQFF. Written as DNA, the CDR3 is TGTGCCAGCAGGGGGACAGGGCACAATGAGCAGTTCTTC. V is TRBV12-3 or TRBV12-4 and J is TRBJ2-1; 9 positions match TRBD1. The J segment lost 5 bases and the V segment lost 6 bases, leaving 2 bases of the junction unmatched. The CDR3 extends over 13 amino acids.

This clonotype was detected ten times or more. This chain connects TRBV6-5 to TRBJ2-1; 8 bases are a match to TRBD2. This CDR3 has 14 residues. V dropped 0 bases and J dropped 8; count of bases not matched to a gene: 3. CDR1 is MNHEY and CDR2 is SVGAGI in the germline V gene. The CDR3 region has the DNA TGTGCCAGCAGTTACTCGATGCGGGGGGATGAGCAGTTCTTC. This gives the protein CASSYSMRGDEQFF.

This clonotype was detected many times. The chain links TRBV7-2 to TRBJ1-6, with TRBD1 as a possible D gene (6 bases). V was pared by 5 bases and J by 10 bases, with 15 bases between. This CDR3 region has 14 residues. Germline CDR1 SGHTA, CDR2 FQGNSA. CDR3 region: CASSEGGGRSPLHF. In nucleotides, the CDR3 is TGTGCCAGCAGCGAAGGGGGGGGGAGGTCACCCCTCCACTTT.

The V and J genes are TRBV7-2 and TRBJ1-4; D perhaps matches TRBD1 (6 bases). The CDR3 consists of 15 residues. V was pared by 5 bases and J by 5 bases, with 15 bases between. The germline V gene has CDR1 SGHTA and CDR2 FQGNSA. The CDR3 nucleotides are TGTGCCAGCAGCATAGGAGGGGGGGGCAATGAAAAACTGTTTTTT. The encoded protein is CASSIGGGGNEKLFF.

This clonotype was detected only a few times. The chain employs TRBV30 and TRBJ2-2; no reliable D call. The CDR3 has 12 residues. V was clipped by 1 base and J by 6 bases, with 6 bases between them. Germline CDR1 is GTSNPN and CDR2 is SVGIG (reference sequence). In nucleotides, the CDR3 is TGTGCCTGGAGTGCCACCCCCGGGGAGCTGTTTTTT. Amino acid sequence: CAWSATPGELFF.

This clonotype was seen only a few times. The chain recombines TRBV6-2 or TRBV6-3 with TRBJ2-7, with D possibly TRBD2 on 6 matching bases. Trimming pared 0 bases from V and 2 bases from J, leaving 14 bases between. This CDR3 contains 16 residues. Germline CDR1 and CDR2: MNHEY and SVGEGT. CDR3 region: CASSYSRGRGAYEQYF. As DNA, the CDR3 is TGTGCCAGCAGTTACTCTCGGGGGAGAGGGGCCTACGAGCAGTACTTC.

The chain has TRBV5-6 and TRBJ2-3, with D perhaps matching TRBD2 (6 bases). The CDR3 runs to 11 residues. Germline CDR1 reads SGHDT; CDR2 reads YYEEEE. V was trimmed by 4 bases and J by 12 bases, leaving 12 bases between them. The CDR3 reads CASSLASSQYF. The CDR3 DNA sequence: TGTGCCAGCAGCCTAGCGTCGAGTCAGTATTTT.

The chain combines TRBV12-3 or TRBV12-4 with TRBJ2-5; D call uncertain. The CDR3 runs to 14 residues. With 3 bases removed from V and 4 bases from J, the gap between germline ends came to 12 bases. In DNA form, the CDR3 reads TGTGCCAGCAGTTTTTCCGGGCCGGTAGAGACCCAGTACTTC. Translated: CASSFSGPVETQYF.